This T cell receptor (beta chain) was retrieved from a study of cytomegalovirus exposure and HLA in healthy donors. Overall study results and limits: Later genetic work tied a missense DCLRE1C variant to beta-chain V and J trimming. In an earlier analysis, most TCR beta V segments were productive about 87% or about 30% of the time.

A word on this clone: Its specificity is unknown.

CDR3 length: 14 residues. CDR1 is ENHRY and CDR2 is SYGVKD in the germline V gene. The V end lost 7 bases, the J end lost 7 bases, and 16 bases lay between the germline ends. PCR primers comprised 60 Vbeta and 13 Jbeta primers. Sequencing used immunoSEQ multiplex PCR; TCRdb keeps in-frame clones, though not all of them. The sample gives around 130,000 clones, approximately 70% of which show up once; approximately 2.6% is in the top ten. The chain joins TRBV10-3 to TRBJ2-2; D might be TRBD2 (6 bases). The sequence was obtained from a woman aged 55-70 years in good health and CMV-seropositive. Sequencing was done on a sample of PBMCs. This chain's CDR3 is CAINFGNGGGELFF. The CDR3 DNA sequence: TGTGCCATCAACTTCGGGAACGGGGGCGGGGAGCTGTTTTTT.